The 23 T cell receptor beta chains reported below all come from one sample, sequenced in a study of T cells after yellow fever vaccination (dated 2019 in TCRdb). Library preparation employed 5' RACE. Sequencing relied on an Illumina NovaSeq 6000. TCRdb's own reprocessing of the public reads used fastp at Q25 and MiXCR and kept productive beta chains. Every entry covers one CDR3 protein and lists the most common genes and DNA from its rows. For this sample there are fewer than 350,000 distinct CDR3 sequences; around 4.4% appear just once. The ten top clones hold approximately 20% of the sample. The sample's treatment or condition label, decoded: live attenuated yellow fever vaccine strain. Sequenced here: PBMCs, sampled 15 days after the yellow fever booster vaccination. These receptors all stem from a man aged 18-30 years who received the YFV17D yellow fever vaccine.

This clonotype occurred many times. The chain recombines TRBV3-1 with TRBJ2-3; 10 positions agree with TRBD2. The CDR3 loop spans 16 amino acids. The germline V gene has CDR1 LGHDT and CDR2 YNNKEL (reference sequence). J gave up 3 bases and V 4 bases, and 7 bases lay outside the gene matches. CDR3 coding DNA: TGTGCCAGCAGCCCTGGACTAGCGGCGACTACAGATACGCAGTATTTT. It codes for CASSPGLAATTDTQYF.

This clonotype was seen a handful of times. V and J are TRBV4-2 and TRBJ2-5; 9 nucleotides align to TRBD1. The CDR3 extends over 17 amino acids. CDR1 and CDR2 (germline): LGHNA, YNFKEQ. V shed 0 bases, J shed 1 base, and the junction held 6 bases outside the gene matches. This chain's CDR3 is CASSQEHRDRAQETQYF. DNA of the CDR3: TGTGCCAGCAGCCAAGAACATAGGGACAGGGCCCAAGAGACCCAGTACTTC.

This clonotype has a count of ten or more. The V gene is TRBV29-1, the J gene TRBJ1-5, with 10 nucleotides matching TRBD1. Germline V gene lookup returns CDR1 SQVTM and CDR2 ANQGSEA. CDR3 length: 13 amino acids. The V gene end was trimmed by 7 bases and the J gene end by 5 bases; junction bases not matched to a gene: 5. CDR3: CSAATGGHQPQHF. In DNA, the CDR3 is TGCAGCGCGGCGACAGGGGGCCATCAGCCCCAGCATTTT.

This clonotype was counted between two and nine times. The V and J genes are TRBV24-1 and TRBJ2-1; D may match TRBD1 or TRBD2 (5 bases each). CDR1 and CDR2 from the germline V gene are KGHDR and SFDVKD. CDR3 length equals 16 residues. V was clipped by 2 bases and J by 0 bases, with 10 bases between them. The CDR3 is CATSDSGARSYNEQFF. The CDR3 DNA reads TGTGCCACCAGTGATTCCGGGGCCCGCTCCTACAATGAGCAGTTCTTC.

This clonotype has more than one count but fewer than ten. The chain has TRBV5-1 and TRBJ2-4; D gene ambiguous. Germline CDR1 and CDR2: SGHRS and YFSETQ. The V end lost 1 base, the J end lost 0 bases, and 5 bases lay between the germline ends. The CDR3 covers 14 residues. The CDR3 DNA reads as TGCGCCAGCAGCTTGTGGGAAGCCAAAAACATTCAGTACTTC. Protein: CASSLWEAKNIQYF. Based on the CDR3 plus reference TRBV5-1 and TRBJ2-4, the full variable domain is KAGVTQTPRYLIKTRGQQVTLSCSPISGHRSVSWYQQTPGQGLQFLFEYFSETQRNKGNFPGRFSGRQFSNSRSEMNVSTLELGDSALYLCASSLWEAKNIQYFGAGTRLSVL.

This clonotype has just a few counts. This rearrangement joins TRBV29-1 to TRBJ2-1, with 9 bases fitting TRBD2. CDR1 is SQVTM, CDR2 ANQGSEA, per germline. Trimming cost V 0 bases and J 0 bases; bases outside gene matches: 15. The CDR3 has 20 amino acids. The CDR3 bases are TGCAGCGTTGAAGAACTGACCCAGGGGAGCGGGGGGTTCTCCTACAATGAGCAGTTCTTC. This translates into CSVEELTQGSGGFSYNEQFF.

This clonotype appeared many times. The V call is TRBV7-3, the J call TRBJ1-1; D perhaps matches TRBD1 (5 bases). Trimming shortened V by 4 bases and J by 8 bases, and 11 bases separated the two germline ends. The CDR3 is 12 amino acids. In germline, CDR1 is SGHTA, CDR2 FQGTGA. This chain's CDR3 is CASSSGRGEAFF. Here the CDR3 DNA reads TGTGCCAGCAGCTCCGGGAGGGGCGAAGCTTTCTTT.

This clonotype was picked up a small number of times. The rearrangement links TRBV4-2 to TRBJ2-2; 13 bases are shared with TRBD2. With 2 bases clipped from V and 1 base from J, the junction kept 1 base outside the gene matches. The CDR3 is 17 amino acids. Germline loops: CDR1 LGHNA, CDR2 YNFKEQ. CDR3 in DNA: TGTGCCAGCAGCCAAAGGACTAGCGGGGGGAACACCGGGGAGCTGTTTTTT. Amino acids: CASSQRTSGGNTGELFF.

This clonotype showed up many times. The chain combines TRBV20-1 with TRBJ1-2; D may be TRBD1 (6 bases). Germline CDR1 DFQATT, CDR2 SNEGSKA (reference sequence). The V and J ends lost 4 bases and 8 bases respectively, with 17 bases between them. CDR3 length equals 13 residues. The CDR3 DNA follows: TGCAGTGCTACGTTGAGGGGGAAGGAGGGCTACACCTTC. Translated, it gives CSATLRGKEGYTF.

V is TRBV5-6 and J is TRBJ1-6; weak D call: TRBD1 (5 bases). Per the germline V gene, CDR1 is SGHDT and CDR2 is YYEEEE. This CDR3 has 17 residues. V lost 1 base, J lost 5 bases, and 16 bases lay in between. The CDR3 bases are TGTGCCAGCAGCTTGTTCGGGTACAGGTCCGATAATTCACCCCTCCACTTT. Its protein is CASSLFGYRSDNSPLHF.

This clonotype was detected only a few times. This rearrangement joins TRBV5-4 to TRBJ1-4, with D perhaps matching TRBD1 (6 bases). Germline V gives CDR1 SGHNT, CDR2 YYREEE (reference sequence). Trimming left V 4 bases short and J 5 bases short, with 15 bases between. The CDR3 loop spans 15 amino acids. For the CDR3, the DNA is TGTGCCAGCAGCGGGGGCGGGGCAGGAAATGAAAAACTGTTTTTT. It specifies CASSGGGAGNEKLFF. Combining the CDR3 with reference TRBV5-4 and TRBJ1-4 gives the whole variable domain ETGVTQSPTHLIKTRGQQVTLRCSSQSGHNTVSWYQQALGQGPQFIFQYYREEENGRGNFPPRFSGLQFPNYSSELNVNALELDDSALYLCASSGGGAGNEKLFFGSGTQLSVL.

This chain connects TRBV15 to TRBJ1-1; the D is unclear. The CDR3 sequence is 15 residues long. Trimming stripped 1 base from V and 1 base from J, with 10 bases between. Germline V gives CDR1 LNHNV, CDR2 YYDKDF (reference sequence). Written as DNA, the CDR3 is TGTGCCACCAGCAGAGGAAGCCGACCGAACACTGAAGCTTTCTTT. Amino acids: CATSRGSRPNTEAFF.

This clonotype was counted between two and nine times. The chain couples TRBV7-8 to TRBJ2-7; D might be TRBD1 (5 bases). Germline V gene data show CDR1 as SGHVS and CDR2 as FQNEAQ. The CDR3 runs to 16 residues. With 3 bases removed from V and 2 bases from J, the gap between germline ends came to 17 bases. The DNA of the CDR3 is TGTGCCAGCAGCTTTGGACACACCCTTGGGACCTACGAGCAGTACGTC. Encoded protein: CASSFGHTLGTYEQYV.

This clonotype showed up many times. V gene TRBV5-1 combines with J gene TRBJ1-2; D may be TRBD1 (5 bases). V dropped 1 base and J dropped 7 bases, with 17 bases sitting between them. The CDR3 runs 15 residues. The germline V gene encodes CDR1 SGHRS and CDR2 YFSETQ. The CDR3 DNA sequence: TGCGCCAGCAGCTTGAATACGGGCAGGGCCGCTGGCTACACCTTC. It codes for CASSLNTGRAAGYTF. Drawing the rest from reference TRBV5-1 and TRBJ1-2, the complete variable domain is KAGVTQTPRYLIKTRGQQVTLSCSPISGHRSVSWYQQTPGQGLQFLFEYFSETQRNKGNFPGRFSGRQFSNSRSEMNVSTLELGDSALYLCASSLNTGRAAGYTFGSGTRLTVV.

This clonotype was recorded at least ten times. The rearrangement uses TRBV5-1 and TRBJ2-4; D is unclear. V was trimmed by 4 bases and J by 0 bases, leaving 14 bases between them. This CDR3 is built from 16 residues. Germline V gives CDR1 SGHRS, CDR2 YFSETQ. The CDR3 protein is CASSESSNLAKNIQYF. DNA for the CDR3: TGCGCCAGCAGCGAGTCGTCTAACCTAGCCAAAAACATTCAGTACTTC.

This chain joins TRBV12-3 or TRBV12-4 and TRBJ1-4; D unresolved. CDR3 length equals 12 residues. Trimming took off 3 bases at V and 8 bases at J, with 7 bases between the two ends. The DNA for the CDR3 is TGTGCCAGCAGTTTTGGGTTGGAAAAACTGTTTTTT. Its translation is CASSFGLEKLFF.

This clonotype has just a few counts. The rearrangement uses TRBV10-3 and TRBJ2-3; unclear D gene. From germline, CDR1 is ENHRY and CDR2 SYGVKD. This CDR3 region has 13 residues. The ends were cut back, 0 bases at V and 3 bases at J, with 4 bases in the middle. CDR3 amino acids: CAISESRTDTQYF. CDR3 DNA: TGTGCCATCAGTGAGTCTAGGACAGATACGCAGTATTTT.

This clonotype showed up just a few times. V gene TRBV7-2 combines with J gene TRBJ2-3; D not resolved. The CDR3 is 15 amino acids. Looked up from germline, CDR1 is SGHTA and CDR2 is FQGNSA. Trimming cost V 2 bases and J 3 bases, with 12 bases left between them. The CDR3 DNA sequence: TGTGCCAGCAGCTTAAAGCGCGTGTATACAGATACGCAGTATTTT. Its translation is CASSLKRVYTDTQYF. Full variable domain (rest looked up from reference TRBV7-2 and TRBJ2-3): GAGVSQSPSNKVTEKGKDVELRCDPISGHTALYWYRQSLGQGLEFLIYFQGNSAPDKSGLPSDRFSAERTGGSVSTLTIQRTQQEDSAVYLCASSLKRVYTDTQYFGPGTRLTVL.

This clonotype has a count of ten or more. The chain recombines TRBV7-2 with TRBJ2-2; TRBD2 agrees at 8 bases. Germline-derived CDR1 and CDR2 are SGHTA and FQGNSA. V trimming: 5 bases; J trimming: 2 bases; junction bases outside the gene matches: 16. This CDR3 region has 19 residues. CDR3 bases: TGTGCCAGCAGCCTCCCCCTTTTTCGAGCGGGGGCCAACACCGGGGAGCTGTTTTTT. Its protein product is CASSLPLFRAGANTGELFF.

The sample holds a few counts of this clonotype. The chain links TRBV7-9 to TRBJ2-6; D unresolved. In germline, CDR1 is SEHNR, CDR2 FQNEAQ (reference sequence). Between the trimmed V and J ends, which lost 1 base and 9 bases, there was a span of 13 bases. This CDR3 is 15 amino acids long. CDR3 in amino acids: CASSLGGPLGNVLTF. CDR3 sequence (DNA): TGTGCCAGCAGCTTAGGCGGACCCTTGGGCAACGTCCTGACTTTC.

In DNA form, the CDR3 reads TGTGCCAGCAGTATGACAGGAGCCAAAAACATTCAGTACTTC. Translation gives CASSMTGAKNIQYF. The chain has TRBV2 and TRBJ2-4, with D perhaps TRBD1 (6 bases). This CDR3 region has 14 residues. The V end lost 5 bases, the J end lost 0 bases, and 8 bases lay between the germline ends. Looked up from germline, CDR1 is SNHLY and CDR2 is FYNNEI.

This clonotype was detected a few times. This sequence joins TRBV10-2 and TRBJ1-3; D not resolved. The CDR3 consists of 11 residues. V was shortened by 7 bases and J by 4 bases, with 5 bases between the two germline ends. Germline CDR1 reads WSHSY; CDR2 reads SAAADI. The CDR3: CASTAGNTIYF. DNA for the CDR3: TGCGCCAGCACCGCGGGAAACACCATATATTTT.

This clonotype was seen many times. The rearrangement joins TRBV12-3 or TRBV12-4 to TRBJ2-3; tentatively, D is TRBD1 or TRBD2 (6 bases each). This CDR3 has 15 amino acids. Trimming removed 3 bases at V and 2 bases at J, with 12 bases between. Here the CDR3 DNA reads TGTGCCAGCAGTTTTGGGGGGCCAAACACAGATACGCAGTATTTT. Translation: CASSFGGPNTDTQYF.